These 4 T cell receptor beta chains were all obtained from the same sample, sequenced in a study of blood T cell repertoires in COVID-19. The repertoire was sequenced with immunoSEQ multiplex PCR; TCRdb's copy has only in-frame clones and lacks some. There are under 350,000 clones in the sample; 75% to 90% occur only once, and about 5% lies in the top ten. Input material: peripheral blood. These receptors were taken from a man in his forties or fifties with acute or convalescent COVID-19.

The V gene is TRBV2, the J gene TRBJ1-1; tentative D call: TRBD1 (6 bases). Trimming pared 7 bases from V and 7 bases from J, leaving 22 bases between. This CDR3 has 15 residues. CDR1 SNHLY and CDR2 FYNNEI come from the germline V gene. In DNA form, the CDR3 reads TGTGCCAGCATCCAGGACAGTGGCCCGGAACTTGAAGCTTTCTTT. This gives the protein CASIQDSGPELEAFF.

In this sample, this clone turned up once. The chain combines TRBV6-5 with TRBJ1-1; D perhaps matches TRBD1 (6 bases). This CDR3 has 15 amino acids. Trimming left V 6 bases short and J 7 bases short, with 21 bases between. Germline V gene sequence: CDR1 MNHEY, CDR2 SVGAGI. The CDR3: CASSPWGTGSGEAFF. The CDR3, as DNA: TGTGCCAGCAGCCCCTGGGGAACAGGGTCGGGTGAAGCTTTCTTT.

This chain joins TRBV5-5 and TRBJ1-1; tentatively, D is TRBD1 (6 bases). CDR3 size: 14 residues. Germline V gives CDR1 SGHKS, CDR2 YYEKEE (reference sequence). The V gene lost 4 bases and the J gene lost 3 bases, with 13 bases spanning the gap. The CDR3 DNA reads TGTGCCAGCAGCGCGGACAGCGGTGACACTGAAGCTTTCTTT. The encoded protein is CASSADSGDTEAFF.

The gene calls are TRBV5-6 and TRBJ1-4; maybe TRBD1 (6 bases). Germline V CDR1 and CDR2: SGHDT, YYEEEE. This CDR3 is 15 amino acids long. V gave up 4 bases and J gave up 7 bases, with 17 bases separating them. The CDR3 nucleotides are TGTGCCAGCAGCACCCGGACTTTAGGGGGTGAAAAACTGTTTTTT. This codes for CASSTRTLGGEKLFF.